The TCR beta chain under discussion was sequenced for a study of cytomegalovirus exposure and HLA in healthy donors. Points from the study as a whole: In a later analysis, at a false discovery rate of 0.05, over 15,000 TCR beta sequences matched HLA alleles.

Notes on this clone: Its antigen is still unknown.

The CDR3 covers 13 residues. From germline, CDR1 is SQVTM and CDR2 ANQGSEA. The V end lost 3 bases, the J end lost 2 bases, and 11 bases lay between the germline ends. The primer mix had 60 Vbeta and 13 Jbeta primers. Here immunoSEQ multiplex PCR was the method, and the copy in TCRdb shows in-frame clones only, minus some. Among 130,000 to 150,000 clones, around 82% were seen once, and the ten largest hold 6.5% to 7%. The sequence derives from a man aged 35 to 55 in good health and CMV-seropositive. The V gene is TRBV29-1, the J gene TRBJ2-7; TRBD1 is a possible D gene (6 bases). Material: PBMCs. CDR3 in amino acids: CSVDSGDTYEQYF. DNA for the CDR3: TGCAGCGTTGATTCAGGGGATACCTACGAGCAGTACTTC.